One and the same sample provided the 18 T cell receptor beta chains below, sequenced in a study of cytomegalovirus exposure and HLA in healthy donors. The study ran its PCR with 60 Vbeta and 13 Jbeta primers. Repertoires were generated with immunoSEQ multiplex PCR, while TCRdb's copy carries only in-frame clones and drops some. Of roughly 77,000 clones listed, more than 70% were seen once; the top ten hold 9% to 14%. The sequencing sample was made of PBMCs. These receptors all come from a woman between 40 and 50 years old in good health and CMV-seropositive.

V usage is TRBV30 and J usage is TRBJ1-2; TRBD1 agrees at 7 bases. CDR1 and CDR2 (germline): GTSNPN, SVGIG (reference sequence). V was pared by 8 bases and J by 4 bases, with 4 bases of the junction left unmatched. This CDR3 is 11 amino acids long. CDR3 loop: CATGQSYGYTF. CDR3 DNA: TGTGCCACGGGACAGAGCTATGGCTACACCTTC.

The chain combines TRBV4-1 with TRBJ1-6, with unresolved D. This CDR3 is 15 amino acids long. V dropped 0 bases and J dropped 10 bases, with 13 bases sitting between them. In germline, CDR1 is MGHRA, CDR2 YSYEKL. The DNA of the CDR3 is TGCGCCAGCAGCCAAGATCTGCGGGATCCGTCACCCCTCCACTTT. Its protein is CASSQDLRDPSPLHF.

The gene calls are TRBV5-4 and TRBJ1-2, with D possibly being TRBD1 (6 bases). Germline V gene sequence: CDR1 SGHNT, CDR2 YYREEE (reference sequence). This CDR3 has 15 residues. The ends were cut back, 0 bases at V and 8 bases at J, with 17 bases in the middle. Here the CDR3 reads CASSLVARGVRGYTF. The DNA for the CDR3 is TGTGCCAGCAGCTTGGTGGCCAGGGGAGTTAGAGGCTACACCTTC.

This clone was detected only a few times. No DNA is shown, since the ends of the CDR3 on it are uncertain; the CDR3 is the one TCRdb lists. The CDR3 loop reads CSVGQGANYGYSF. V usage is TRBV29-1 and J usage is TRBJ1-2; TRBD1 is the table's D call and was not checked against the DNA. The CDR3 extends over 13 residues, inclusive of both ends. Germline V gene sequence: CDR1 SQVTM, CDR2 ANQGSEA.

This clone was observed a single time. The gene calls are TRBV21-1 and TRBJ1-5; the listed D gene, TRBD1, was not tested against the DNA. TRBV21-1 is designated a pseudogene. This CDR3 has 15 amino acids. The CDR3 is CASSTDRGGNQPQHF. The DNA for the CDR3 is TGTGCCAGCAGTACGGACAGGGGCGGCAATCAGCCCCAGCATTTT.

The rearrangement joins TRBV6-1 to TRBJ2-7; D is possibly TRBD1 (5 bases). CDR1 is MNHNS, CDR2 SASEGT, per germline. Between the trimmed V and J ends, which lost 2 bases and 0 bases, there was a span of 11 bases. The CDR3 length is 15 residues. The CDR3 reads CASSEIGQGSYEQYF. In DNA, the CDR3 is TGTGCCAGCAGTGAAATCGGTCAGGGCTCCTACGAGCAGTACTTC.

The CDR3 loop reads CSVGSGTGGGEQYF. The DNA for the CDR3 is TGCAGCGTTGGCTCCGGGACAGGGGGTGGCGAGCAGTACTTC. The rearrangement uses TRBV29-1 and TRBJ2-5; 11 bases agree with TRBD1. Gene TRBJ2-7 matches the end of the DNA better, so the J call may be wrong. The CDR3 runs to 14 residues. CDR1 is SQVTM, CDR2 ANQGSEA, per germline.

This chain links TRBV5-4 with TRBJ2-7, with a weak D call TRBD1 (6 bases). The CDR3 has 13 residues. Germline lookup yields CDR1 SGHNT and CDR2 YYREEE (reference sequence). V dropped 3 bases and J dropped 3 bases, with 10 bases sitting between them. Here the CDR3 DNA reads TGTGCCAGCAGCTCCCCGGACAGCTACGAGCAGTACTTC. It is translated as CASSSPDSYEQYF.

The chain combines TRBV2 with TRBJ1-6, with TRBD1 identical over 7 bases. CDR1 is SNHLY and CDR2 is FYNNEI in the germline V gene. V trimming: 4 bases; J trimming: 10 bases; junction bases outside the gene matches: 7. The CDR3 has 14 residues. This chain's CDR3 is CASSGDRVGSPLHF. The CDR3 region has the DNA TGTGCCAGCAGTGGAGACAGGGTAGGGTCACCCCTCCACTTT. The entire variable domain, with the rest obtained from reference TRBV2 and TRBJ1-6, is as follows: EPEVTQTPSHQVTQMGQEVILRCVPISNHLYFYWYRQILGQKVEFLVSFYNNEISEKSEIFDDQFSVERPDGSNFTLKIRSTKLEDSAMYFCASSGDRVGSPLHFGNGTRLTVT.

The chain links TRBV7-9 to TRBJ2-7, with 9 positions matching TRBD1. The CDR3 runs 14 residues. Germline values: CDR1 SEHNR, CDR2 FQNEAQ (reference sequence). V lost 7 bases to trimming and J lost 1 base; unmatched junction nucleotides: 5. CDR3 loop: CASTTGGASYEQYF. The CDR3 DNA sequence: TGTGCCAGCACCACAGGGGGCGCGTCCTACGAGCAGTACTTC.

The chain uses TRBV6-1 and TRBJ1-5; 8 nucleotides agree with TRBD1. From germline, CDR1 is MNHNS and CDR2 SASEGT. V gave up 6 bases and J gave up 4 bases; unmatched junction bases: 5. The CDR3 consists of 14 residues. The CDR3 loop reads CASSEGQENQPQHF. DNA of the CDR3: TGTGCCAGCAGCGAGGGACAGGAAAATCAGCCCCAGCATTTT.

The rearrangement links TRBV9 to TRBJ2-7; D is perhaps TRBD1 (6 bases). The CDR3 extends over 15 amino acids. Germline V gene sequence: CDR1 SGDLS, CDR2 YYNGEE. The germline V and J ends were trimmed by 2 bases and 0 bases, with 12 bases remaining between them. This chain's CDR3 is CASSVRQGPSYEQYF. The CDR3 nucleotides are TGTGCCAGCAGCGTGCGTCAGGGGCCCTCCTACGAGCAGTACTTC.

V gene TRBV7-8 combines with J gene TRBJ2-5; 7 positions match TRBD2. V was pared by 0 bases and J by 10 bases, with 2 bases of the junction left unmatched. CDR3 length equals 12 residues. Per the germline V gene, CDR1 is SGHVS and CDR2 is FQNEAQ. CDR3 protein: CASSLAGGNQYF. The CDR3 nucleotides are TGTGCCAGCAGCTTAGCGGGGGGGAACCAGTACTTC.

This clone was observed a handful of times. This chain connects TRBV30 to TRBJ2-1; 11 bases map to TRBD2. J gave up 6 bases and V 2 bases, and 6 bases lay outside the gene matches. Germline CDR1 is GTSNPN and CDR2 is SVGIG (reference sequence). The CDR3 sequence is 15 residues long. CDR3 bases: TGTGCCTGGAGTTATCTAGCGGGGGGATTCAATGAGCAGTTCTTC. It codes for CAWSYLAGGFNEQFF.

This clone was seen only a few times. V and J are TRBV21-1 and TRBJ2-5; the tabulated D call, TRBD2, remains unverified against the DNA. TRBV21-1 corresponds to a pseudogene. The CDR3 spans 16 residues. CDR3 protein: CASSKERSEGQETQYF. DNA of the CDR3: TGTGCCAGCAGCAAAGAACGCAGCGAGGGCCAAGAGACCCAGTACTTC.

This clone was recorded only once. The chain combines TRBV9 with TRBJ1-3; 7 bases match TRBD1. Germline V gives CDR1 SGDLS, CDR2 YYNGEE. The CDR3 consists of 14 residues. With 2 bases clipped from V and 3 bases from J, the junction kept 2 bases outside the gene matches. The CDR3 nucleotides read TGTGCCAGCAGCGTCGGGACAGTTGGAAACACCATATATTTT. Translating gives CASSVGTVGNTIYF.

The genes are TRBV7-9 and TRBJ2-7; D might be TRBD2 (6 bases). CDR3 length: 12 residues. Per germline, CDR1 SEHNR and CDR2 FQNEAQ (reference sequence). V lost 9 bases and J 0 bases, leaving 9 bases between the germline ends. The CDR3 DNA sequence: TGTGCCAGTACGGGGGACTCCTACGAGCAGTACTTC. Its translation: CASTGDSYEQYF.

The chain carries TRBV14 and TRBJ2-7; a weak D match, TRBD2 (5 bases). With 3 bases removed from V and 0 bases from J, the gap between germline ends came to 15 bases. Germline loops: CDR1 SGHDN, CDR2 FVKESK. The CDR3 covers 16 residues. This CDR3 is CASSQMGWTGSYEQYF. The CDR3 coding sequence is TGTGCCAGCAGCCAGATGGGATGGACTGGCTCCTACGAGCAGTACTTC.